A single sample is the source of the 10 T cell receptor beta chains below, sequenced in a study of blood T cell repertoires in COVID-19. Profiled with immunoSEQ multiplex PCR; TCRdb holds only in-frame clones, not every one. The profile covers some 120,000 clones, with roughly 79% appearing a single time and around a quarter taken by the ten largest. The sequenced material came from peripheral blood. The receptors here all came from a human donor in a cohort sampled during active COVID-19.

This clone was picked up a small number of times. The chain has TRBV7-2 and TRBJ2-3; TRBD2 is a possible D gene (6 bases). The CDR3 has 14 amino acids. The V end lost 5 bases, the J end lost 8 bases, and 17 bases lay between the germline ends. The germline V gene has CDR1 SGHTA and CDR2 FQGNSA. In nucleotides, the CDR3 is TGTGCCAGCAGCCCTCCACGGCGGGGAACTACGCAGTATTTT. Translating gives CASSPPRRGTTQYF.

This chain connects TRBV4-3 to TRBJ1-2, with TRBD1 as a possible D gene (5 bases). CDR3 length: 15 amino acids. Germline loops: CDR1 LGHNA, CDR2 YSLEER. V was trimmed by 0 bases and J by 4 bases, leaving 12 bases between them. In DNA, the CDR3 is TGCGCCAGCAGCCAAGATGGAGGGACTGGCTATGGCTACACCTTC. Translating it yields CASSQDGGTGYGYTF.

The V gene is TRBV28, the J gene TRBJ2-1; TRBD2 matches at 7 bases. The V and J ends lost 7 bases and 0 bases, in that order; junction bases with no gene match: 9. CDR3 length: 16 residues. Germline lookup yields CDR1 MDHEN and CDR2 SYDVKM. The CDR3 coding sequence is TGTGCCAGCACCCAGCGGGGTAGGGGCTCCTACAATGAGCAGTTCTTC. Translating gives CASTQRGRGSYNEQFF.

The genes are TRBV4-3 and TRBJ1-1, with D tentatively TRBD1 (6 bases). The V end lost 0 bases, the J end lost 7 bases, and 15 bases lay between the germline ends. Per the germline V gene, CDR1 is LGHNA and CDR2 is YSLEER. The CDR3 loop spans 15 amino acids. As DNA, the CDR3 is TGCGCCAGCAGCCAAGATTACGGCAGGGGAAGTGAAGCTTTCTTT. It encodes CASSQDYGRGSEAFF.

The rearrangement uses TRBV15 and TRBJ1-3; possibly TRBD1 for D (5 bases). The CDR3 has 16 residues. Trimming took off 0 bases at V and 4 bases at J, with 13 bases between the two ends. Germline values: CDR1 LNHNV, CDR2 YYDKDF (reference sequence). CDR3 DNA: TGTGCCACCAGCAGAGATCGAAGCTCAGGGGGAAACACCATATATTTT. Protein product: CATSRDRSSGGNTIYF.

This chain links TRBV7-8 with TRBJ1-5, with 7 bases aligning to TRBD1. Germline lookup yields CDR1 SGHVS and CDR2 FQNEAQ. The V gene end was trimmed by 4 bases and the J gene end by 7 bases; junction bases not matched to a gene: 4. The CDR3 sequence is 13 residues long. CDR3 sequence: CASSSTGWQPQHF. For the CDR3, the DNA is TGTGCCAGCAGCTCGACAGGGTGGCAGCCCCAGCATTTT.

The chain couples TRBV19 to TRBJ2-1, with TRBD2 identical over 9 bases. Germline lookup yields CDR1 LNHDA and CDR2 SQIVND (reference sequence). CDR3 size: 15 residues. Trimming removed 5 bases from V and 10 bases from J; junction bases left unmatched: 12. This CDR3 reads CASSSPASGEYEQFF. In nucleotides, the CDR3 is TGTGCCAGTAGTTCCCCGGCTAGCGGGGAATACGAGCAGTTCTTC.

V usage is TRBV5-1 and J usage is TRBJ2-5; TRBD2 matches 11 bases. Trimming cost V 2 bases and J 1 base; bases outside gene matches: 10. This CDR3 spans 18 amino acids. Germline CDR1 and CDR2: SGHRS and YFSETQ. CDR3 sequence: CASSLQTTSGSGQETQYF. For the CDR3, the DNA is TGCGCCAGCAGCTTACAAACCACTAGCGGGAGTGGCCAAGAGACCCAGTACTTC. Full variable domain (outside the CDR3, taken from reference TRBV5-1 and TRBJ2-5): KAGVTQTPRYLIKTRGQQVTLSCSPISGHRSVSWYQQTPGQGLQFLFEYFSETQRNKGNFPGRFSGRQFSNSRSEMNVSTLELGDSALYLCASSLQTTSGSGQETQYFGPGTRLLVL.

The rearrangement joins TRBV27 to TRBJ2-7, with TRBD2 identical over 11 bases. CDR1 is MNHEY and CDR2 is SMNVEV in the germline V gene (reference sequence). The CDR3 has 15 amino acids. Trimming cost V 3 bases and J 4 bases; bases outside gene matches: 5. The CDR3 DNA sequence: TGTGCCAGCAGTTTTCAGGGACTAGCGGCATACGAGCAGTACTTC. Protein: CASSFQGLAAYEQYF.

V is TRBV27 and J is TRBJ1-1; D possibly corresponds to TRBD1 (6 bases). This CDR3 contains 15 residues. The V gene's germline CDR1 is MNHEY and CDR2 SMNVEV (reference sequence). Deletions cut 4 bases from V and 1 base from J, with 13 bases between. In DNA form, the CDR3 reads TGTGCCAGCAGTTCTCTAGGACAGCAGAACACTGAAGCTTTCTTT. This encodes CASSSLGQQNTEAFF.